The clone carrying this T cell receptor (beta chain) was counted a few times. Antigen specificity is unknown. The data belong to a study of Graves' ophthalmopathy and Graves' hyperthyroidism. Turning to the study itself: The stable label applied to hyperthyroidism with no ophthalmopathy within 18 months of follow-up. Whole-study results and caveats: Both a 70.59% sensitivity and a roughly 72% specificity characterized the model's predictions of ophthalmopathy progression. Blood also contained most of the expanded thyroid clonotypes above 0.001 frequency.

Amplified material comprised TCR beta CDR3 regions derived from RNA transcripts. Amplification began with first-round RT-PCR using HTBI primers, then second-round multiplex PCR was performed. MiXCR was run by TCRdb on the multiplex PCR reads, yielding one entry per CDR3 protein. The sample carries over a million distinct CDR3 sequences, roughly two fifths recorded once. Germline CDR1 and CDR2: SGDLS and YYNGEE. Unmatched junction bases numbered 15, after V lost 4 bases and J lost 2 bases. The CDR3 is 18 residues long. The V call is TRBV9, the J call TRBJ1-1; 9 nucleotides agree with TRBD1. The sample consisted of peripheral blood or thyroid tissue (not recorded which). The receptor was isolated from an adult man with Graves' hyperthyroidism. The CDR3 loop reads CASSPRRPGQGINTEAFF. The CDR3 DNA reads as TGTGCCAGCAGCCCTAGGAGACCGGGACAGGGAATAAACACTGAAGCTTTCTTT.